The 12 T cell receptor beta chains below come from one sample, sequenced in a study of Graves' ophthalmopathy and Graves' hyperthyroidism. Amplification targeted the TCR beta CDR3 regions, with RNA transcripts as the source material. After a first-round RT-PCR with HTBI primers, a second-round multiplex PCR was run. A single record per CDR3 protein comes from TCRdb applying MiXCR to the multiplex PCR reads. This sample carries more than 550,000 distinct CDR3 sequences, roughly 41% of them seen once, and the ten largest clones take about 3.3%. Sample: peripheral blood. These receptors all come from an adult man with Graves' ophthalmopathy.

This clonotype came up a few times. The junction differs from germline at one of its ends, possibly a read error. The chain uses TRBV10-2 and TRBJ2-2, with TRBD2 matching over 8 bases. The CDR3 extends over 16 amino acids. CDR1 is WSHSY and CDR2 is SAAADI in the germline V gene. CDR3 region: CASSYSTGGATGELFF. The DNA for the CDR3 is TGTGCCAGCAGTTACTCGACGGGGGGGGCCACCGGGGAGCTGTTTTTT.

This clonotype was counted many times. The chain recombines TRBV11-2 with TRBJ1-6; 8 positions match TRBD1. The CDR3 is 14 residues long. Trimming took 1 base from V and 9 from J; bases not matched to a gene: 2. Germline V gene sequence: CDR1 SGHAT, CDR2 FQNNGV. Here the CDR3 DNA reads TGTGCCAGCAGCTTAGTGGGACAGGCTTCACCCCTCCACTTT. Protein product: CASSLVGQASPLHF. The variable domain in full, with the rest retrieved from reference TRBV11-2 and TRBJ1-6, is EAGVAQSPRYKIIEKRQSVAFWCNPISGHATLYWYQQILGQGPKLLIQFQNNGVVDDSQLPKDRFSAERLKGVDSTLKIQPAKLEDSAVYLCASSLVGQASPLHFGNGTRLTVT.

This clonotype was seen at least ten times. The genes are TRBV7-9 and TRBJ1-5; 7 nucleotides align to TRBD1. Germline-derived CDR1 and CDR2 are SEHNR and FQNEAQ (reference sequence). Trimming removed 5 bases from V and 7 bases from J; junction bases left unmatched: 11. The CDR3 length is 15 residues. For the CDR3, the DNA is TGTGCCAGCAGCGGAGGGACAGAACAGGGCCAGCCCCAGCATTTT. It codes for CASSGGTEQGQPQHF.

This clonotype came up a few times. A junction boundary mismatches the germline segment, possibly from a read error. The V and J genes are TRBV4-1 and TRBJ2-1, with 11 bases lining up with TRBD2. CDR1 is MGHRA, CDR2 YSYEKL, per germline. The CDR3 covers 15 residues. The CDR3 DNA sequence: TGTGCCAGCAGCTCGGGACTAGCGGAATACAATGAGCAGTTCTTC. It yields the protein CASSSGLAEYNEQFF.

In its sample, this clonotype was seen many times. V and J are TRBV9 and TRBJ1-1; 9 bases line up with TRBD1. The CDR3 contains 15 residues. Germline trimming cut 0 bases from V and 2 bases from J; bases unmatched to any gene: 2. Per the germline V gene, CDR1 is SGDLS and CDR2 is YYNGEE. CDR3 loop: CASSVVGQGNTEAFF. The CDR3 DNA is TGTGCCAGCAGCGTAGTGGGACAGGGAAACACTGAAGCTTTCTTT.

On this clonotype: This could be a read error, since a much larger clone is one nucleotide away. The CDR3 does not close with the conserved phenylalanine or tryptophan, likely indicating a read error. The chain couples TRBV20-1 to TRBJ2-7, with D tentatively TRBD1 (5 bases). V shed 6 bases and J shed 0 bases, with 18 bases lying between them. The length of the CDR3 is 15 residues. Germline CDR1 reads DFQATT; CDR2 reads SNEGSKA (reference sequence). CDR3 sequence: CSATIPDRSSYEQYL. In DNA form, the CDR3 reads TGCAGTGCAACTATCCCTGACAGAAGCTCCTACGAGCAGTACCTC.

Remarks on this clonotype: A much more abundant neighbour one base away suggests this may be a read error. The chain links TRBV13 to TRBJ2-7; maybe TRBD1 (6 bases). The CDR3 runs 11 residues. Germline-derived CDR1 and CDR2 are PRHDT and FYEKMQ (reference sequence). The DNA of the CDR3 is TGTGCCAGCAGCTCAGGGGACGAGCAGCACTTC. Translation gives CASSSGDEQHF.

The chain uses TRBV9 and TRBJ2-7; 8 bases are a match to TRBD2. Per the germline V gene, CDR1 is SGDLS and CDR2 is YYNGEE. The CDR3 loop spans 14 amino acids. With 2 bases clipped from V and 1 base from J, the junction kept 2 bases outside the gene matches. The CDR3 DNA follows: TGTGCCAGCAGCGTCGGGACTAGGTCCTACGAGCAGTACTTC. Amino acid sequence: CASSVGTRSYEQYF.

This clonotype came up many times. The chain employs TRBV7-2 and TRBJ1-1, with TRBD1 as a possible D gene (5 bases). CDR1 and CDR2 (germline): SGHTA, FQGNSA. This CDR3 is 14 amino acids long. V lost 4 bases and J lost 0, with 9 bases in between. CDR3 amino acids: CASSYGGLNTEAFF. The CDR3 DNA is TGTGCCAGCAGCTACGGGGGATTGAACACTGAAGCTTTCTTT. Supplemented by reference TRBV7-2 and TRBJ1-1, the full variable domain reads GAGVSQSPSNKVTEKGKDVELRCDPISGHTALYWYRQSLGQGLEFLIYFQGNSAPDKSGLPSDRFSAERTGGSVSTLTIQRTQQEDSAVYLCASSYGGLNTEAFFGQGTRLTVV.

The CDR3 loop is CASSTDRQNGYTF. In nucleotides, the CDR3 is TGTGCCAGCAGTACGGACAGACAGAATGGCTACACCTTC. This rearrangement joins TRBV2 to TRBJ1-2, with a possible D match to TRBD1 (6 bases). The germline V gene encodes CDR1 SNHLY and CDR2 FYNNEI. With 5 bases removed from V and 6 bases from J, the gap between germline ends came to 13 bases. The CDR3 sequence is 13 residues long.

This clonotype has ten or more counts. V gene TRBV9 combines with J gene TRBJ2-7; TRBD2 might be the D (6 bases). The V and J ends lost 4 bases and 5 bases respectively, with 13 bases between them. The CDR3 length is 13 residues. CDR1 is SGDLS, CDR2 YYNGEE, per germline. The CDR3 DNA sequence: TGTGCCAGCAGCCCGGGACTCAACGACGAGCAGTACTTC. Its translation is CASSPGLNDEQYF.

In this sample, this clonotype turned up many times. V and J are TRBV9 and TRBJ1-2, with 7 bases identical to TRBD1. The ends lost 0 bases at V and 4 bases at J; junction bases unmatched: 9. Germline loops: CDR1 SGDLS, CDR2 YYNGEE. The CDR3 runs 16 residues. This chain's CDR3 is CASSVARSRGSYGYTF. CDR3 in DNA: TGTGCCAGCAGCGTAGCTCGGTCCAGGGGGTCCTATGGCTACACCTTC.